This T cell receptor (beta chain) emerged from a study of T-cell reconstitution after alpha-beta-depleted transplantation in children. With V trimmed by 4 bases and J by 7 bases, 9 bases remained unmatched. This CDR3 has 15 amino acids. Germline CDR1 reads ENHRY; CDR2 reads SYGVKD. In its sample, this clonotype was seen many times. Unique molecular identifiers were used to barcode this TCRbeta library. TCRdb re-called the PCR reads with MiXCR, one entry per CDR3 protein. The table lists a few hundred thousand distinct CDR3 sequences, around a tenth of them singletons. The source was PBMCs from the stem cell graft donor, collected from the stem cell graft. V and J are TRBV10-3 and TRBJ2-7, with TRBD1 identical over 11 bases. The sequence was collected from a human donor who donated a stem cell graft to a child with acute lymphoblastic leukemia. The CDR3 nucleotides are TGTGCCATCAGTGGTCCGGACAGGGGGCCGGGAGAGCAGTACTTC. Its translation: CAISGPDRGPGEQYF.